The present entry profiles one TCR beta chain with its context. Its antigen is undetermined. V lost 1 base and J lost 10; bases outside the gene matches: 8. This CDR3 has 15 amino acids. CDR1 is LNHNV and CDR2 is YYDKDF in the germline V gene (reference sequence). This sample was included in a study of cytomegalovirus exposure and HLA in healthy donors. Findings of the study overall: Researchers had no immune exposure information except CMV serostatus available. Despite most TCR sequences being rare, some public TCRs occurred in many donors. Cytomegalovirus-associated TCR beta chains were listed, numbering under 200. Previous analysis showed most TCR beta V segments were productive about 90% or about 30% of the time.

PCR amplification relied on 60 Vbeta primers (plus 13 Jbeta primers). Here immunoSEQ multiplex PCR was the method, and the copy in TCRdb shows in-frame clones only, minus some. Here the sample spans approximately 190,000 clones, approximately 81% being singletons. This sequence originates from a woman under 30 in good health and CMV-seropositive. Sequencing was performed on PBMCs. V and J are TRBV15 and TRBJ2-1, with 9 nucleotides matching TRBD2. The CDR3: CATSRGGLALSEQFF. DNA of the CDR3: TGTGCCACCAGCAGAGGGGGACTAGCCCTATCGGAGCAGTTCTTC.